This is a list of T cell receptor beta chains from one sample in a study of T-cell reconstitution after alpha-beta-depleted transplantation in children. One entry per CDR3 protein, called by TCRdb with MiXCR from the PCR reads. Of approximately 290,000 distinct CDR3 sequences in the sample, roughly 11% were seen once. The input for sequencing was peripheral blood, taken 180 days after TCRalphabeta/CD19-depleted stem cell transplant. The origin of the receptors is a male patient aged 2-10 years who had a stem cell transplant for chronic granulomatous disease, so the T cells may come from the graft donor. CDR3s include the opening cysteine and the closing phenylalanine or tryptophan. The D gene is left open where the match is weak. The size entry is marked missing in some rows and otherwise reads once, few, many or a size class.

d_gene	v_gene	abundance	j_gene	CDR3nt	CDR3aa
TRBD1	TRBV28	many	TRBJ2-1	TGTGCCAGCAGTCCCACCACAGGGGGTCATGAGCAGTTCTTC	CASSPTTGGHEQFF
TRBD2	TRBV15	many	TRBJ2-2	TGTGCCACCAGCAGGGAGACTAGCGCAAACACCGGGGAGCTGTTTTTT	CATSRETSANTGELFF
NA	TRBV12-3/TRBV12-4	many	TRBJ2-1	TGTGCCAGCCGCTATATCGGGAACCAGAGCTCCTACAATGAGCAGTTCTTC	CASRYIGNQSSYNEQFF
NA	TRBV11-3	many	TRBJ2-2	TGTGCCAGCAGCTTAGACACTTATCCCGGGGAGCTGTTTTTT	CASSLDTYPGELFF
TRBD2	TRBV7-9	many	TRBJ2-1	TGTGCCAGCAGCTTCTCCTGGACTAGCGGGGGGGCTTTGCAGTTCTTC	CASSFSWTSGGALQFF
NA	TRBV28	many	TRBJ1-5	TGTGCCAGCAGTTTACCCCGGGGCAGGGGATATAGCAATCAGCCCCAGCATTTT	CASSLPRGRGYSNQPQHF
NA	TRBV11-2	many	TRBJ1-1	TGTGCCAGCAGCGCCTCAATGAACACTGAAGCTTTCTTT	CASSASMNTEAFF
TRBD1	TRBV7-9	many	TRBJ2-1	TGTGCCAGCAGCTTAACGACAGGGGAGAGGGATGAGCAGTTCTTC	CASSLTTGERDEQFF
TRBD1	TRBV10-2	medium-sized	TRBJ1-5	TGCGCCAGCAGTTGGACAGGGGATTCGAGCAATCAGCCCCAGCATTTT	CASSWTGDSSNQPQHF
NA	TRBV7-9	many	TRBJ2-5	TGTGCCAGCAGCTTAGAGGTACCAGTGAGCGGCCCAGAGACCCAGTACTTC	CASSLEVPVSGPETQYF
TRBD1	TRBV27	many	TRBJ2-7	TGTGCCAGCAGTCCCCAACAGGGGGCAGCCTACGAGCAGTACTTC	CASSPQQGAAYEQYF
TRBD2	TRBV29-1	many	TRBJ2-5	TGCAGCGTTGAAGATTGGAGGCTAGCGGGAGGAGAGACCCAGTACTTC	CSVEDWRLAGGETQYF
NA	TRBV28	NA	TRBJ2-7	TGTGCCAGCAGTTTCCACCAGACAGGTTTCTCCTACGAGCAGTACTTC	CASSFHQTGFSYEQYF
NA	TRBV28	many	TRBJ2-3	TGTGCCAGCAGTTTACAGGCAATCACAGATACGCAGTATTTT	CASSLQAITDTQYF
TRBD1	TRBV7-2	many	TRBJ2-5	TGTGCCAGCAGCATCGACAGGGGGCGCTGGGAGACCCAGTACTTC	CASSIDRGRWETQYF
NA	TRBV20-1	many	TRBJ1-1	TGCAGTGCTAGACGGGCGAACACTGAAGCTTTCTTT	CSARRANTEAFF
TRBD2	TRBV5-1	many	TRBJ2-1	TGCGCCAGCAGCGCCCGGCCCGGGACTAGCGGCTGGGATGAGCAGTTCTTC	CASSARPGTSGWDEQFF
TRBD2	TRBV27	many	TRBJ2-2	TGTGCCAGCAGGCGGGAGGTTCTCTACACCGGGGAGCTGTTTTTT	CASRREVLYTGELFF
NA	TRBV18	NA	TRBJ2-5	TGTGCCAGCTCACCAGGGGACGGTAATCGGATAGAGACCCAGTACTTC	CASSPGDGNRIETQYF
NA	TRBV28	many	TRBJ2-5	TGTGCCAGCAGTATTTCAGGGTTGTGGACCCAGTACTTC	CASSISGLWTQYF
TRBD1	TRBV9	NA	TRBJ2-7	TGTGCCAGCAGCCCTCCGACAGGGGACGCCTACGAGCAGTACTTC	CASSPPTGDAYEQYF
TRBD2	TRBV25-1	many	TRBJ2-5	TGTGCCAGCAGTCCCCTAGCGGGGGCCCCTTACCAAGAGACCCAGTACTTC	CASSPLAGAPYQETQYF
NA	TRBV12-3/TRBV12-4	few	TRBJ2-7	TGTGCCAGCGCGGGACAGTCCTACGAGCAGTACTTC	CASAGQSYEQYF
NA	TRBV20-1	few	TRBJ1-2	TGCAGTGCTCCTCTCGGGGAGCATGGCTACACCTTC	CSAPLGEHGYTF
TRBD2	TRBV19	few	TRBJ2-4	TGTGCCAGTAGTATATGGCGGGAGGGCCTCGCCAAAAACATTCAGTACTTC	CASSIWREGLAKNIQYF
NA	TRBV4-2	many	TRBJ2-7	TGTGCCAGCAGCCAAGAGGTCGGGACAAGAGCCTACGAGCAGTACTTC	CASSQEVGTRAYEQYF
NA	TRBV11-2	many	TRBJ2-7	TGTGCCAGCAGCCTCGGGGCAGGCGAGCAGTACTTC	CASSLGAGEQYF
NA	TRBV20-1	many	TRBJ2-7	TGCAGTGCCTCTGGGCAGGGCCTTACCTACGAGCAGTACTTC	CSASGQGLTYEQYF
TRBD2	TRBV3-1	many	TRBJ2-3	TGTGCCAGCAGCCAAGCGGGAGGGTGGGCAGATACGCAGTATTTT	CASSQAGGWADTQYF
NA	TRBV5-4	NA	TRBJ1-1	TGTGCCAGCAGCCGGGGATTTAACACTGAAGCTTTCTTT	CASSRGFNTEAFF
NA	TRBV19	NA	TRBJ1-5	TGTGCCAGTAGAGGCGTCAATCAGCCCCAGCATTTT	CASRGVNQPQHF
NA	TRBV12-3/TRBV12-4	many	TRBJ2-1	TGTGCCAGCGGGGGGTACTATGAGCAGTTCTTC	CASGGYYEQFF
TRBD2	TRBV2	many	TRBJ2-3	TGTGCCAGCAGTCGTGTTGGACGGGGGGGCCCAGATACGCAGTATTTT	CASSRVGRGGPDTQYF
NA	TRBV18	many	TRBJ1-5	TGTGCCAGTAGTCCGGGGGGCAATCAGCCCCAGCATTTT	CASSPGGNQPQHF
NA	TRBV3-1	many	TRBJ2-7	TGTGCCAGCAGCCTGCCGACAGTTACCTACGAGCAGTACTTC	CASSLPTVTYEQYF
TRBD2	TRBV7-8	many	TRBJ2-1	TGTGCCAGCAGTCCCCGGCGAGCGGGAGGGGCGAATGAGCAGTTCTTC	CASSPRRAGGANEQFF
TRBD2	TRBV20-1	NA	TRBJ2-1	TGCAGTGCTAGAGATTTCACTAGCGGGTTAAACAGGCAGTTCTTC	CSARDFTSGLNRQFF
NA	TRBV20-1	many	TRBJ2-5	TGCAGTGCTAATGCCCCTACTTCCCATCAAGAGACCCAGTACTTC	CSANAPTSHQETQYF
TRBD2	TRBV20-1	many	TRBJ2-1	TGCAGTGCTAGACTCACTAGCGGGGGACCCAATGAGCAGTTCTTC	CSARLTSGGPNEQFF
TRBD1	TRBV27	many	TRBJ1-2	TGTGCCTCTCGCCCCGACAGGGCTGGCTATGGCTACACCTTC	CASRPDRAGYGYTF
NA	TRBV12-3/TRBV12-4	once	TRBJ2-2	TGTGCCAGCTCCAGCGCGGAGCTGTTTTTT	CASSSAELFF
NA	TRBV6-2/TRBV6-3	many	TRBJ2-7	TGTGCCAGCAGTTCTCAGTACTACGAGCAGTACTTC	CASSSQYYEQYF
NA	TRBV21-1	many	TRBJ2-2	TGTGCCAGCGGCAGGACAGCGAGGGCTACGGCCGGGGAGCTGTTTTTT	CASGRTARATAGELFF
TRBD2	TRBV19	many	TRBJ2-7	TGTGCCAGTCGTGACCGAAGCGGGAGGGCCCCCTACGAGCAGTACTTC	CASRDRSGRAPYEQYF
NA	TRBV10-3	many	TRBJ2-3	TGTGCCACGGGAACTATCCCAGATACGCAGTATTTT	CATGTIPDTQYF